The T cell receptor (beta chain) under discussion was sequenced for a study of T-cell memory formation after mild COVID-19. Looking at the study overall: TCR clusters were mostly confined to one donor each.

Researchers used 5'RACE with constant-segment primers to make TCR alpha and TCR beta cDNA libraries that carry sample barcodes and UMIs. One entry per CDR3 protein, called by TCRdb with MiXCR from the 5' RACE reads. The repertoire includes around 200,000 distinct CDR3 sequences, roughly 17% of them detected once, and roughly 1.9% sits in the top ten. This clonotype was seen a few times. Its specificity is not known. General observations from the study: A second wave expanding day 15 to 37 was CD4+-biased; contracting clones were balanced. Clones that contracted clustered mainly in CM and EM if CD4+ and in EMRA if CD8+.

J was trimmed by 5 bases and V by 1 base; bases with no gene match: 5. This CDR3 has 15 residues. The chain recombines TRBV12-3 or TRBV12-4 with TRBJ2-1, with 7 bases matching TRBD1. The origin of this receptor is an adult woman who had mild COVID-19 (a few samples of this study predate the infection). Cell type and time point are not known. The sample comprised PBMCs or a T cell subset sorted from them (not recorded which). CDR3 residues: CASSLEGARHNEQFF. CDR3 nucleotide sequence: TGTGCCAGCAGTTTAGAGGGGGCGCGACACAATGAGCAGTTCTTC.